The 10 T cell receptor beta chains below were found in one sample sequenced in a study of T-cell memory formation after mild COVID-19. TCRdb processed the 5' RACE reads anew with MiXCR; each CDR3 protein has one entry. The sample includes hundreds of thousands of distinct CDR3 sequences, 14% of them seen just once. Sequencing input: PBMCs or a T cell subset sorted from them (not recorded which). The receptors derive from a man aged 18 to 35 who had mild COVID-19 (a few samples of this study predate the infection). Cell type and time point are not known.

This clonotype was seen at least ten times. The V and J genes are TRBV20-1 and TRBJ2-5; 11 nucleotides match TRBD2. Per germline, CDR1 DFQATT and CDR2 SNEGSKA (reference sequence). The ends lost 3 bases at V and 7 bases at J; junction bases unmatched: 10. The CDR3 contains 15 residues. The CDR3 coding sequence is TGCAGTGCTAGCCCTTCTAGCGGGGGGCCATCGACCCAGTACTTC. This codes for CSASPSSGGPSTQYF.

This clonotype was seen ten or more times. The rearrangement uses TRBV6-6 and TRBJ1-2; D is undetermined. This CDR3 is 15 amino acids long. V was trimmed by 2 bases and J by 3 bases, leaving 13 bases between them. Germline V gene sequence: CDR1 MNHNY, CDR2 SVGAGI (reference sequence). The DNA for the CDR3 is TGTGCCAGCAGTTACGACCCGACTATCGACTATGGCTACACCTTC. It yields the protein CASSYDPTIDYGYTF.

The chain is built from TRBV5-1 and TRBJ2-2; 9 positions agree with TRBD2. Per the germline V gene, CDR1 is SGHRS and CDR2 is YFSETQ. This CDR3 comprises 17 residues. Trimming cost V 4 bases and J 2 bases; bases outside gene matches: 9. CDR3 region: CASSMSSGAINTGELFF. The CDR3 nucleotides read TGCGCCAGCAGCATGTCTAGCGGGGCGATAAACACCGGGGAGCTGTTTTTT.

This clonotype was detected only a few times. The chain is built from TRBV20-1 and TRBJ2-5; D may correspond to TRBD1 or TRBD2 (5 bases each). The germline CDR1 and CDR2 sequences are DFQATT and SNEGSKA (reference sequence). This CDR3 contains 13 residues. V was pared by 2 bases and J by 5 bases, with 12 bases between. The CDR3 sequence: CSARSPWGETQYF. The CDR3 nucleotides are TGCAGTGCTAGATCACCCTGGGGGGAGACCCAGTACTTC.

This clonotype was observed at least ten times. The chain is built from TRBV7-2 and TRBJ1-1; D call uncertain. This CDR3 has 13 residues. V was shortened by 1 base and J by 5 bases, with 8 bases between the two germline ends. Germline assignment: CDR1 SGHTA and CDR2 FQGNSA. The DNA for the CDR3 is TGTGCCAGCAGCTTAGTTGGGCTGACTGAAGCTTTCTTT. This translates into CASSLVGLTEAFF.

Many counts were recorded for this clonotype. This chain joins TRBV5-1 and TRBJ2-7, with TRBD1 identical over 7 bases. Per the germline V gene, CDR1 is SGHRS and CDR2 is YFSETQ. This CDR3 contains 14 residues. V trimming: 4 bases; J trimming: 4 bases; junction bases outside the gene matches: 8. CDR3 residues: CASSTGTVLYEQYF. The CDR3 DNA reads as TGCGCCAGCAGCACCGGGACAGTGCTTTACGAGCAGTACTTC.

V and J are TRBV2 and TRBJ1-6; D gene uncertain. The length of the CDR3 is 13 residues. CDR1 and CDR2 (germline): SNHLY, FYNNEI. V gave up 2 bases and J gave up 6 bases, with 5 bases separating them. The CDR3 sequence: CASSETANSPLHF. DNA of the CDR3: TGTGCCAGCAGTGAAACAGCTAATTCACCCCTCCACTTT.

The V call is TRBV2, the J call TRBJ2-4; D is ambiguous. The CDR3 loop spans 17 amino acids. V was cut by 4 bases and J by 0 bases, with 16 bases left in between. CDR1 SNHLY and CDR2 FYNNEI come from the germline V gene. The CDR3 region is CASSVALIGLAKNIQYF. The CDR3, as DNA: TGTGCCAGCAGTGTGGCCTTGATAGGGCTAGCCAAAAACATTCAGTACTTC.

The rearrangement uses TRBV6-5 and TRBJ2-7; 8 bases align to TRBD2. Germline CDR1 reads MNHEY; CDR2 reads SVGAGI. This CDR3 spans 15 amino acids. Trimming took 7 bases from V and 1 from J; bases not matched to a gene: 9. The CDR3 nucleotides are TGTGCCAGCATGGCGGGACTAGACTTTTCCTACGAGCAGTACTTC. Protein: CASMAGLDFSYEQYF.

V gene TRBV6-5 combines with J gene TRBJ2-2; possibly TRBD1 or TRBD2 for D (5 bases each). Germline assignment: CDR1 MNHEY and CDR2 SVGAGI. V lost 5 bases to trimming and J lost 6 bases, with 7 bases between them. This CDR3 comprises 12 residues. The CDR3 nucleotides read TGTGCCAGCAGTGGGGGTCCCGGGGAGCTGTTTTTT. Residues: CASSGGPGELFF.